Sequencing of this T cell receptor (beta chain) was carried out in a study of T cell responses to AZD1222 COVID-19 vaccine. Study-level points and caveats: Spike regions recognized by vaccine-associated CD4 TCRs spanned the protein, led by 160-218 and 743-854. The donors showed a predominance of white British ancestry and of females, with possible underestimation of clonal diversity. With two AZD1222 doses given, Spike-specific TCR breadth and depth both rose. Repertoire sampling happened only post peak T cell response.

Germline CDR1 SGHTA, CDR2 FQGTGA. The CDR3 runs to 16 residues. The V end lost 1 base, the J end lost 3 bases, and 12 bases lay between the germline ends. Clones were read by immunoSEQ multiplex PCR, and TCRdb kept only the in-frame ones, dropping some. The sample records approximately 89,000 clones, 92% being singletons. This clone appeared a few times. The antigen is undetermined. The receptor's source is an adult in good health. This specimen consisted of peripheral blood, obtained on day 0 of AZD1222 vaccination. The chain links TRBV7-3 to TRBJ2-2; a possible D gene is TRBD2 (6 bases). This CDR3 is CASSLIVSSDTGELFF. The CDR3 bases are TGTGCCAGCAGCTTAATAGTTTCTAGCGACACCGGGGAGCTGTTTTTT.